The sequence of this T cell receptor beta chain was determined in a study of molecular identifiers for immune sequencing clone quantification (dated by TCRdb to between 2018 and 2020). Regarding the study in general: For a replicate experiment, RNA from roughly 18,000 or 92,000 naive CD8 T cells was divided into five aliquots, and four of the five aliquots were sequenced. This methods study benchmarked molecular-identifier clustering-based TCR repertoire sequencing (MIDCIRS) and TCR RNA copy counting, using CD8 T cells to do so.

Libraries were made using PCR. The sequencer listed for this sample is Illumina HiSeq 4000. Preparation of bulk TCR libraries followed a previously described approach, with the TCR primers listed in Table S5. The Qiagen AllPrep DNA/RNA kit was used to purify total RNA. Reads from multiple sequencing runs of the same library were pooled before analysis. The original methods were these. Reads were retained only if the reads had an exact TCR constant sequence, and the retained reads were trimmed to 150 nt and grouped according to their 12-nt molecular barcodes. Within each barcode group, reads were sub-clustered at a 15% Levenshtein threshold, and quality-weighted consensus sequences were built per RNA molecule. Non-functional sequences were filtered out, along with any lower-count sequence sitting one edit away from another sequence. Barcode sub-clusters with fewer than 20% of the maximum read count were removed, based on fitting two negative binomial distributions. TCRdb reprocessing: public reads trimmed at Q25 with fastp, clones called with MiXCR, in-frame beta chains kept. One record per CDR3 amino acid sequence lists the most common genes and DNA. The V and J calls and clone size are TCRdb's, not the authors'. The sample contains about 320,000 distinct CDR3 sequences, roughly a fifth of them found a single time. The ten largest account for approximately 0.8% of the sample.

Libraries of naive CD8 T cells were generated from around 20,000 to 1,000,000 sorted cells, with 10%, 30% or 50% of the purified RNA used. On a BD FACSAria II, naive CD8 T cells were FACS-sorted as CD8+CD4-CCR7+CD45RA+ and collected into RLT Plus buffer. To test detection sensitivity, Jurkat RNA equivalent to about ten TCR copies was spiked into samples of about 20,000-1,100,000 naive CD8 T cells. Enrichment of CD8 T cells was performed with RosetteSep CD8+ T Cell Enrichment Cocktail and Ficoll-Paque, after which ACK red cell lysis was carried out. V is pruned by 7 bases and J by 5 bases, leaving 5 bases of the junction without a gene match. Spanning cysteine to phenylalanine, the CDR3 consists of 14 amino acids. Only the CDR3 region is kept as DNA, spanning 42 bases read in frame from base 1. Results and caveats for the whole study, not just this receptor: Modeling gave about three recovered TCR RNA copies per cell versus around 10 by digital PCR, implying approximately 30% capture efficiency. The sizes of highly expanded clones could end up underestimated when identical TCR molecules share a barcode. Naive libraries contained spiked-in Jurkat TCR RNA (roughly 10 copies' worth), which is not part of the donor repertoire. Spiked-in Jurkat TCR RNA equal to a single cell's worth was reported to be detectable even within one million naive CD8 T cells. Clones above 20 RNA copies held over 97% of molecules in CMV-specific effector cells but under 1% in naive cells. Without barcode sub-clustering, chimeric consensus sequences inflated TCR diversity; chimeras reached as high as 47%.

With regard to this clonotype: It lacks a known antigen. Qualities for individual bases were not recorded, and no much larger clone is one base off.

The sequencing sample was made of naive CD8+ T cells from blood, with Jurkat cell RNA spiked in. The cell subset or site label corresponds to: FACS-sorted CD8+CD4-CCR7+CD45RA+ naive T cells. The receptor's source is a human donor in good health. Some libraries in this study had Jurkat cell RNA spiked in. The V and J genes are TRBV12-3 or TRBV12-4 and TRBJ1-5, with 10 bases aligning to TRBD1. The CDR3 reads as follows: CASNSGTGDQPQHF. The DNA sequence reads TGTGCCAGCAATTCCGGGACAGGGGATCAGCCCCAGCATTTT.